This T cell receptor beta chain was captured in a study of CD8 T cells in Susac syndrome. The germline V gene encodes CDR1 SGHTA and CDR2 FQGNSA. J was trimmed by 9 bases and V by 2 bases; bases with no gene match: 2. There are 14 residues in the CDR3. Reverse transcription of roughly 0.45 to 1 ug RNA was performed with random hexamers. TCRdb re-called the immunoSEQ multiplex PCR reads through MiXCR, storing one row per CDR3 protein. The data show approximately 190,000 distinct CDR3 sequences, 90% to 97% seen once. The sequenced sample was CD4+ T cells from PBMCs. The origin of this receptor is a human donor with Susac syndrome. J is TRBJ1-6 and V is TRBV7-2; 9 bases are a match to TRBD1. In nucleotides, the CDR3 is TGTGCCAGCAGCTTACCGGACAGGGGTTCACCCCTCCACTTT. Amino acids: CASSLPDRGSPLHF.